These T cell receptor beta chains were read from a single sample in a study of yellow fever vaccine responses in identical twins. From the RT-PCR reads, TCRdb called clonotypes with MiXCR, one entry per CDR3 protein. This table holds under 3,500 distinct CDR3 sequences, 75% to 90% found once. The specimen comprised T cells from blood (PBMCs), unsorted or a sorted subset (not recorded which), sampled before or after yellow fever vaccination (not recorded which). The origin of the receptors is a female donor who received the yellow fever vaccine. CDR3s include the opening cysteine and the closing phenylalanine or tryptophan. D genes are given only for firm matches. The size field is filled for only some rows; it gives once, few, many or a size class.

abundance	j_gene	d_gene	v_gene	CDR3nt	CDR3aa
.	TRBJ1-2	.	TRBV20-1	TGCAGTAGTCGGATCTATGGCTACACCTTC	CSSRIYGYTF
once	TRBJ2-2	.	TRBV20-1	TGCAGTGCTAGAGAGATACAGGCCGGGGAGCTGTTTTTT	CSAREIQAGELFF
.	TRBJ2-6	.	TRBV28	TGTGCCAGCAGTTTATTATTGAGGGCCGGGGCCAACGTCCTGACTTTC	CASSLLLRAGANVLTF
.	TRBJ2-6	.	TRBV7-6	TGTGCCAGCAGCTTAATGTCAAGCTCTGGGGCCAACGTCCTGACTTTC	CASSLMSSSGANVLTF
.	TRBJ2-2	.	TRBV19	TGTGCCAGTAGGACATCCTACAGCACCGGGGAGCTGTTTTTT	CASRTSYSTGELFF
.	TRBJ1-2	.	TRBV6-2/TRBV6-3	TGTGCCAGCAGTCAACTGATGGGCTATGGCTACACCTTC	CASSQLMGYGYTF
few	TRBJ1-5	TRBD1	TRBV6-1	TGTGCCAGCAGTAAGGGGGCCAATCAGCCCCAGCATTTT	CASSKGANQPQHF
few	TRBJ2-3	.	TRBV18	TGTGCCAGCTCACTTTCCACAGATACGCAGTATTTT	CASSLSTDTQYF
.	TRBJ2-3	.	TRBV2	TGTGCCAGCAGTGAAGAAGCAGCCTCGATTGATACGCAGTATTTT	CASSEEAASIDTQYF
.	TRBJ2-4	TRBD1	TRBV12-3/TRBV12-4	TGTGCCAGCAGTTTAGTCACAGGGGGCAAAAACATTCAGTACTTC	CASSLVTGGKNIQYF
few	TRBJ1-1	.	TRBV23-1	TGCGCCAGCAGTGCACGGGACACTGAAGCTTTCTTT	CASSARDTEAFF
.	TRBJ1-2	.	TRBV29-1	TGCAGCGCCTATACTAATATGGACGGAAACTATGGCTACACCTTC	CSAYTNMDGNYGYTF
.	TRBJ2-3	.	TRBV5-1	TGCGCCAGCAGCTTGGTTCGGCAGGGCGCCACAGATACGCAGTATTTT	CASSLVRQGATDTQYF
.	TRBJ2-4	.	TRBV28	TGTGCCAGCAGTTTACCAGGGGCCGGAGACATTCAGTACTTC	CASSLPGAGDIQYF
.	TRBJ2-3	.	TRBV11-3	TGTGCCAGCAGCTTATTGCGGCCCCTCGGAGATACGCAGTATTTT	CASSLLRPLGDTQYF
.	TRBJ1-5	.	TRBV10-3	TGTGCCATCAGTGAGTCACAGGGCCTTCAGCCCCAGCATTTT	CAISESQGLQPQHF
.	TRBJ1-2	.	TRBV19	TGTGCCAGTAGTATTGCCGGGTTTGGCTACACCTTC	CASSIAGFGYTF
.	TRBJ1-4	TRBD1	TRBV7-9	TGTGCCAGCAGCTCGTTCGACAGGGTCGGAGGTGAAAAACTGTTTTTT	CASSSFDRVGGEKLFF
once	TRBJ1-6	.	TRBV13	TGTGCCAGCAGGAAGGACAGCTCCTATAATTCACCCCTCCACTTT	CASRKDSSYNSPLHF
.	TRBJ1-3	.	TRBV5-6	TGTGCCAGCAGAAGCGTCGGGGGCGCTGGAAACACCATATATTTT	CASRSVGGAGNTIYF
.	TRBJ1-5	TRBD1	TRBV2	TGTGCTAGCAGGGACAGGGGGAGCAATCAGCCCCAGCATTTT	CASRDRGSNQPQHF
once	TRBJ1-1	.	TRBV2	TGTGCCAGCAGTGGTGCTCTGGGGAACACTGAAGCTTTCTTT	CASSGALGNTEAFF
.	TRBJ1-1	.	TRBV20-1	TGCAGTGCTAGGAGGGCTTTCTTT	CSARRAFF
.	TRBJ2-3	TRBD2	TRBV5-1	TGCGCCAGCTCCCCCCTGCTAGCGGGGGGGGCAGATACGCAGTATTTT	CASSPLLAGGADTQYF
.	TRBJ1-1	.	TRBV11-2	TGTGCCAGCAGCAAAACAGGGAACACTGAAGCTTTCTTT	CASSKTGNTEAFF
.	TRBJ2-3	.	TRBV20-1	TGCAGTGAAACCGGGGCCACAGATACGCAGTATTTT	CSETGATDTQYF
.	TRBJ2-7	.	TRBV10-3	TGTGCCATCAGTCCGACAGGATTTTCCGAGCAGTACTTC	CAISPTGFSEQYF
.	TRBJ1-5	TRBD1	TRBV12-3/TRBV12-4	TGTGCCAGCAGAGGTCGGACAGGGGGGAATCAGCCCCAGCATTTT	CASRGRTGGNQPQHF
.	TRBJ2-2	.	TRBV5-5	TGTGCCAGCAGTCCCGGGACAACCAACACCGGGGAGCTGTTTTTT	CASSPGTTNTGELFF
.	TRBJ2-1	TRBD2	TRBV7-6	TGTGCCAGCAGCCCTAGGACTAGCGGGGGATCGAGCTCCTACAATGAGCAGTTCTTC	CASSPRTSGGSSSYNEQFF
.	TRBJ2-1	.	TRBV7-6	TGTGCCAGCAGCTTATGGGACCGCCCTCGTGAGCAGTTCTTC	CASSLWDRPREQFF